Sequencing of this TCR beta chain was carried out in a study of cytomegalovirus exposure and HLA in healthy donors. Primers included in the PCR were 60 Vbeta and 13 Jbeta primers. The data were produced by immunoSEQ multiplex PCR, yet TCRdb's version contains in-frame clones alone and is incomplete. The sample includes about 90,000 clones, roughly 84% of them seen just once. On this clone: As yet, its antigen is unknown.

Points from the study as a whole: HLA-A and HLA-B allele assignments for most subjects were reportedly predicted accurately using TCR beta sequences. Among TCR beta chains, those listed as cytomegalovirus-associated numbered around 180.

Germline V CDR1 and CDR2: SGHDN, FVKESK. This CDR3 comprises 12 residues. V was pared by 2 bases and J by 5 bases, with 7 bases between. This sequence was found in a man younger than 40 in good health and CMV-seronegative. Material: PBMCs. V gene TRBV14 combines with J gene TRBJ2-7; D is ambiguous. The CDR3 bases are TGTGCCAGCAGCCAATATAGTCACGAGCAGTACTTC. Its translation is CASSQYSHEQYF.